These 19 T cell receptor beta chains came from one sample sequenced in a study of cytomegalovirus exposure and HLA in healthy donors. The PCR used 60 Vbeta and 13 Jbeta primers. Method: immunoSEQ multiplex PCR; TCRdb's copy keeps in-frame clones and lacks some. The sample yields over 150,000 clones, 70% to 85% seen once. The sample consisted of PBMCs. These receptor sequences come from a man aged 40-49 years in good health and CMV-seronegative.

The CDR3: CSVAQGQETQYF. The CDR3, as DNA: TGCAGCGTTGCGCAGGGACAAGAGACCCAGTACTTC. The gene calls are TRBV29-1 and TRBJ2-5, with a possible D match to TRBD1 (5 bases). Trimming shortened V by 4 bases and J by 2 bases, and 8 bases separated the two germline ends. This CDR3 is built from 12 residues. Germline V CDR1 and CDR2: SQVTM, ANQGSEA.

The chain combines TRBV9 with TRBJ2-1; weak D call: TRBD1 (6 bases). This CDR3 comprises 14 residues. The V and J ends lost 9 bases and 0 bases respectively, with 13 bases between them. Germline assignment: CDR1 SGDLS and CDR2 YYNGEE. CDR3: CATGVASSYNEQFF. For the CDR3, the DNA is TGTGCCACAGGGGTAGCGAGCTCCTACAATGAGCAGTTCTTC.

As for this clone: The junction departs from germline at one end; a sequencing error may be responsible. The rearrangement uses TRBV20-1 and TRBJ1-1, with a possible D match to TRBD1 (5 bases). Germline assignment: CDR1 DFQATT and CDR2 SNEGSKA (reference sequence). CDR3 size: 11 residues. CDR3 nucleotides: TGCAGTGCTAGCGTGGGCAGGGAAGGTTTCTTT. As protein: CSASVGREGFF.

The chain couples TRBV9 to TRBJ2-7; TRBD2 is a possible D gene (6 bases). The germline CDR1 and CDR2 sequences are SGDLS and YYNGEE. V lost 3 bases to trimming and J lost 0 bases, with 10 bases between them. The CDR3 length is 14 residues. As DNA, the CDR3 is TGTGCCAGCAGCGCCGGGGGAGTCTCCTACGAGCAGTACTTC. It yields the protein CASSAGGVSYEQYF.

The chain uses TRBV6-1 and TRBJ1-5; D is undetermined. This CDR3 contains 15 residues. V was cut by 0 bases and J by 0 bases, with 6 bases left in between. From germline, CDR1 is MNHNS and CDR2 SASEGT. The CDR3 bases are TGTGCCAGCAGTGAAGCCCCACTTAGCAATCAGCCCCAGCATTTT. Residues: CASSEAPLSNQPQHF.

This clone has a single count. The chain has TRBV19 and TRBJ2-7; D ambiguous. Trimming left V 2 bases short and J 2 bases short, with 7 bases between. The CDR3 spans 13 residues. CDR1 and CDR2 from the germline V gene are LNHDA and SQIVND (reference sequence). The CDR3 spells CASSIQVTYEQYF. The CDR3 region has the DNA TGTGCCAGTAGTATACAGGTAACCTACGAGCAGTACTTC.

The V call is TRBV6-6, the J call TRBJ2-2; 7 bases map to TRBD1. Unmatched junction bases numbered 6, after V lost 5 bases and J lost 0 bases. CDR1 MNHNY and CDR2 SVGAGI come from the germline V gene (reference sequence). The CDR3 is 16 residues long. The CDR3 is CASSPTGTANTGELFF. The CDR3 coding sequence is TGTGCCAGCAGTCCTACCGGGACAGCGAACACCGGGGAGCTGTTTTTT.

The V and J genes are TRBV6-5 and TRBJ2-1; 10 positions match TRBD2. Per the germline V gene, CDR1 is MNHEY and CDR2 is SVGAGI. This CDR3 is built from 16 residues. V trimming: 3 bases; J trimming: 5 bases; junction bases outside the gene matches: 7. CDR3 protein: CASSYSGTSVHNEQFF. CDR3 DNA sequence: TGTGCCAGCAGTTATTCCGGGACTAGCGTCCACAATGAGCAGTTCTTC.

As regards this clone: A junction boundary mismatches the germline segment, possibly from a read error. The V call is TRBV27, the J call TRBJ2-6; 7 nucleotides match TRBD1. The CDR3 sequence is 18 residues long. The germline V gene has CDR1 MNHEY and CDR2 SMNVEV (reference sequence). The CDR3 region has the DNA TGTGCCAGCAGTTTAAGAAGGGGGCGCCCCTCTGGGGCCAACGGCCTGACTTTC. Residues: CASSLRRGRPSGANGLTF.

V gene TRBV7-2 combines with J gene TRBJ2-3; the D is unclear. This CDR3 region has 14 residues. CDR1 and CDR2 from the germline V gene are SGHTA and FQGNSA. The V end was cut by 1 base, the J end by 2 bases, with 7 bases between. The CDR3 nucleotides read TGTGCCAGCAGCTTAGACCGCGCCACAGATACGCAGTATTTT. It is translated as CASSLDRATDTQYF. The full variable domain, rest sourced from reference TRBV7-2 and TRBJ2-3, is GAGVSQSPSNKVTEKGKDVELRCDPISGHTALYWYRQSLGQGLEFLIYFQGNSAPDKSGLPSDRFSAERTGGSVSTLTIQRTQQEDSAVYLCASSLDRATDTQYFGPGTRLTVL.

There are a few counts of this clone. This sequence joins TRBV11-1 and TRBJ2-5, with TRBD2 as a possible D gene (5 bases). The ends were cut back, 7 bases at V and 1 base at J, with 16 bases in the middle. CDR1 and CDR2 (germline): SGHAT, FQDESV (reference sequence). CDR3 length: 15 residues. CDR3 nucleotides: TGTGCCAGCACCCATGAGGCGGGTATCCAAGAGACCCAGTACTTC. Translation gives CASTHEAGIQETQYF.

The chain joins TRBV2 to TRBJ2-5, with a tentative D call TRBD1 (7 bases). Trimming removed 6 bases from V and 5 bases from J, with 13 bases in between. Germline CDR1 SNHLY, CDR2 FYNNEI. The CDR3 contains 13 residues. CDR3 nucleotide sequence: TGTGCCAGCAGGACGACAGGGAGGGAGACCCAGTACTTC. Protein: CASRTTGRETQYF. The variable domain in full, with the rest retrieved from reference TRBV2 and TRBJ2-5, is EPEVTQTPSHQVTQMGQEVILRCVPISNHLYFYWYRQILGQKVEFLVSFYNNEISEKSEIFDDQFSVERPDGSNFTLKIRSTKLEDSAMYFCASRTTGRETQYFGPGTRLLVL.

The CDR3 DNA follows: TGTGCCAGCAGCCCGGCCGGGACAGGGTCCCACGAGCAGTACTTC. Its translation is CASSPAGTGSHEQYF. The chain joins TRBV5-6 to TRBJ2-5; TRBD1 matches 9 bases. The DNA end favors TRBJ2-7, so the J call may be wrong. The CDR3 totals 15 residues. From germline, CDR1 is SGHDT and CDR2 YYEEEE.

This chain connects TRBV7-2 to TRBJ2-7, with 8 bases fitting TRBD1. The V gene end was trimmed by 2 bases and the J gene end by 2 bases; junction bases not matched to a gene: 2. In germline, CDR1 is SGHTA, CDR2 FQGNSA. This CDR3 spans 14 amino acids. The DNA for the CDR3 is TGTGCCAGCAGCTTATCGGGACAGGCCTACGAGCAGTACTTC. This codes for CASSLSGQAYEQYF.

A single count supports this clone. The chain employs TRBV15 and TRBJ2-3, with 13 bases lining up with TRBD2. CDR3 size: 16 residues. V gave up 2 bases and J gave up 6 bases; unmatched junction bases: 5. Germline V gives CDR1 LNHNV, CDR2 YYDKDF (reference sequence). In nucleotides, the CDR3 is TGTGCCACCAGCAGACGAGGACTAGCGGGAGTCGATACGCAGTATTTT. It codes for CATSRRGLAGVDTQYF. The whole variable domain, remainder taken from reference TRBV15 and TRBJ2-3, is DAMVIQNPRYQVTQFGKPVTLSCSQTLNHNVMYWYQQKSSQAPKLLFHYYDKDFNNEADTPDNFQSRRPNTSFCFLDIRSPGLGDTAMYLCATSRRGLAGVDTQYFGPGTRLTVL.

In this sample, this clone turned up a few times. The chain has TRBV30 and TRBJ2-7, with TRBD2 matching 7 bases. Germline V gene sequence: CDR1 GTSNPN, CDR2 SVGIG (reference sequence). The CDR3 loop spans 13 amino acids. V dropped 4 bases and J dropped 0; count of bases not matched to a gene: 3. This CDR3 is CAWKRDYSYEQYF. CDR3 in DNA: TGTGCCTGGAAACGGGACTACTCCTACGAGCAGTACTTC.

The chain joins TRBV5-1 to TRBJ2-5; 11 bases match TRBD2. CDR3 length: 14 residues. V was clipped by 3 bases and J by 5 bases; unmatched bases: 3. Germline CDR1 reads SGHRS; CDR2 reads YFSETQ. The DNA of the CDR3 is TGCGCCAGCAGCTATAGCGGGAGGGTCGAGACCCAGTACTTC. Its translation: CASSYSGRVETQYF.

The chain links TRBV7-2 to TRBJ2-1; 12 bases agree with TRBD2. The CDR3 totals 16 residues. Losses at the gene ends were 5 bases for V and 4 bases for J; bases not matched to a gene: 6. Per germline, CDR1 SGHTA and CDR2 FQGNSA. The CDR3 loop is CASSRTSGAVYNEQFF. The CDR3 DNA follows: TGTGCCAGCAGCCGGACTAGCGGGGCCGTATACAATGAGCAGTTCTTC.

V usage is TRBV5-6 and J usage is TRBJ2-1; D gene uncertain. V dropped 1 base and J dropped 16 bases, with 15 bases sitting between them. The CDR3 is made up of 12 amino acids. CDR1 and CDR2 (germline): SGHDT, YYEEEE. CDR3 in amino acids: CASSLRGAPVFF. For the CDR3, the DNA is TGTGCCAGCAGCTTGAGAGGCGCCCCGGTTTTCTTC.